This TCR beta chain was retrieved from a study of cytomegalovirus exposure and HLA in healthy donors. The CDR3 is 18 residues long. Here immunoSEQ multiplex PCR was the method, and the copy in TCRdb shows in-frame clones only, minus some. The table lists approximately 180,000 clones, 86% of them singletons, with roughly 1.5% in the top ten. Input material: PBMCs. The TCR was taken from a young woman in good health and CMV-seronegative. V and J are TRBV12-2 and TRBJ1-5; TRBD1, as called in the table, went unchecked against the DNA. TRBV12-2 is listed as a pseudogene. In DNA form, the CDR3 reads TGTGCAAGTCGCTTAGAAGTTGGCGGACAGGGGCCCGATCGGACCCAGCATTTT. Translated, it gives CASRLEVGGQGPDRTQHF.